This T cell receptor (beta chain) appears in the sequencing data of a study of blood T cells in healthy people across ages. Study-wide results and limits: TCR beta diversity correlated strongly with naive T cell percentage.

CDR1 is SEHNR and CDR2 is FQNEAQ in the germline V gene (reference sequence). V was clipped by 5 bases and J by 2 bases, with 19 bases between them. The CDR3 contains 18 residues. A J-beta primer mix and a sample-barcoded 5' primer were used in a second PCR of about 6 to 12 cycles. There were at least 3 million CDR3-containing paired-end reads obtained from each sample. TCRdb re-called the 5' RACE reads through MiXCR, storing one row per CDR3 protein. The sample lists around 990,000 distinct CDR3 sequences; 35% to 45% were seen once. Concerning this clonotype itself: Its antigen is undetermined.

The receptor was isolated from a man between 18 and 35 years old in good health. The chain is built from TRBV7-9 and TRBJ2-6; D gene uncertain. What was sequenced was blood. The CDR3: CASSPPRSVRAGANVLTF. CDR3 nucleotide sequence: TGTGCCAGCAGCCCTCCGAGGAGCGTTCGGGCTGGGGCCAACGTCCTGACTTTC.